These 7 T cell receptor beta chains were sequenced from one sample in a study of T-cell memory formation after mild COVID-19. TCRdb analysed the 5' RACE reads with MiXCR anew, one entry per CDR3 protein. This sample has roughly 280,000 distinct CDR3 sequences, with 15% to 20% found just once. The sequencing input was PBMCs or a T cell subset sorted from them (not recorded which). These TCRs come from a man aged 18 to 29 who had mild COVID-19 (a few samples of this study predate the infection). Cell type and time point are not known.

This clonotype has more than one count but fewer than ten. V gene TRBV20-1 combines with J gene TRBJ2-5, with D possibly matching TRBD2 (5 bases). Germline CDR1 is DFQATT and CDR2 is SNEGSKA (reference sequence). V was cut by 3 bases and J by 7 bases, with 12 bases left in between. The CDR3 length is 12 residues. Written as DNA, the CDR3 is TGCAGTGCTAGTTACCCGGGGAGGACCCAGTACTTC. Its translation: CSASYPGRTQYF.

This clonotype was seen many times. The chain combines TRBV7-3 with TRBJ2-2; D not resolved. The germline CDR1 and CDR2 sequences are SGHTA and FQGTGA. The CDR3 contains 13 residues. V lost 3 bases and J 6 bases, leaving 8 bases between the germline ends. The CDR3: CASSLGAPGELFF. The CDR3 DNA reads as TGTGCCAGCAGCTTGGGTGCCCCCGGGGAGCTGTTTTTT.

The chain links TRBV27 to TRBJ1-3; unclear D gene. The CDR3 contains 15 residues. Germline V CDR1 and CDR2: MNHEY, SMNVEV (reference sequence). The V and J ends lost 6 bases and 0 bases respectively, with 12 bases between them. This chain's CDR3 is CASRVRLSSGNTIYF. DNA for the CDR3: TGTGCCAGCAGAGTCAGGTTATCCTCTGGAAACACCATATATTTT.

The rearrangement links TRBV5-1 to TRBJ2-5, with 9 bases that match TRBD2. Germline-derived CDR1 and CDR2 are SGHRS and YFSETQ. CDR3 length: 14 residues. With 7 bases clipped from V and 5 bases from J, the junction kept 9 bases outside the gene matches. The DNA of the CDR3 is TGCGCCAGCTTCCGAGGGACTAGCAGGGAGACCCAGTACTTC. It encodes CASFRGTSRETQYF.

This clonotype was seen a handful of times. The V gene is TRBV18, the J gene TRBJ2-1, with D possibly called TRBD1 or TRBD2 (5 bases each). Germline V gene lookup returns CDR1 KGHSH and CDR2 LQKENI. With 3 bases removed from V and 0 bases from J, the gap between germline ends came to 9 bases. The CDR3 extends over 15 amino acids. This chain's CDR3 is CASSPNGGSYNEQFF. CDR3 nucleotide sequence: TGTGCCAGCTCACCTAATGGGGGCTCCTACAATGAGCAGTTCTTC.

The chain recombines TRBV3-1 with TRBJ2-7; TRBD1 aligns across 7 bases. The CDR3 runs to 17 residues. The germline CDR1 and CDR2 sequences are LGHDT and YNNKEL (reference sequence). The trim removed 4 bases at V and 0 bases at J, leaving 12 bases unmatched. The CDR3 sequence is CASSPTPGTESSYEQYV. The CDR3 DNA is TGTGCCAGCAGCCCTACGCCCGGGACAGAGAGCTCCTACGAGCAGTACGTC.

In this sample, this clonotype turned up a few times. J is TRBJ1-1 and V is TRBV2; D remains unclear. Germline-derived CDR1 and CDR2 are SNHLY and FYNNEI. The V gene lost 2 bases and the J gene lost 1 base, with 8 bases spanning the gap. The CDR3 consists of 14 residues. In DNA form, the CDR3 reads TGTGCCAGCAGTGAAAGCGCGAAGAACACTGAAGCTTTCTTT. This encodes CASSESAKNTEAFF.